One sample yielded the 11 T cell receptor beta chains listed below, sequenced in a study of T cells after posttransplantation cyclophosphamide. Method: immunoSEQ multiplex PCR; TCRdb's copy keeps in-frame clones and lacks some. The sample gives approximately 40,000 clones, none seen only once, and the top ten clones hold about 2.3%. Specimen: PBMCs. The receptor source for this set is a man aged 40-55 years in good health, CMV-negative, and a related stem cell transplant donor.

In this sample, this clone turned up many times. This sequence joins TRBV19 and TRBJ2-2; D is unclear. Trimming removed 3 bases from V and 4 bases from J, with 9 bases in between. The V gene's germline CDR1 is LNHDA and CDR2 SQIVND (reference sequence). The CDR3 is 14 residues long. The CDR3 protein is CASSILPGTGELFF. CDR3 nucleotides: TGTGCCAGTAGTATCCTGCCGGGCACCGGGGAGCTGTTTTTT.

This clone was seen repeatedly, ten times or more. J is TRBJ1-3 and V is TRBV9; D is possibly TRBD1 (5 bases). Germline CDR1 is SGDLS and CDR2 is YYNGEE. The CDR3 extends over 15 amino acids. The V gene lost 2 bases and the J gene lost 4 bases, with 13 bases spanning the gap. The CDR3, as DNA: TGTGCCAGCAGCGTCGGCGGGACTTCGGGAAACACCATATATTTT. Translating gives CASSVGGTSGNTIYF.

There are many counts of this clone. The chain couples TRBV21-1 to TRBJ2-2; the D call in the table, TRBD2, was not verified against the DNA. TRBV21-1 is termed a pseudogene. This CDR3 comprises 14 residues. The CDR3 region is CASSNSSPLGELFF. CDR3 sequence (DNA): TGTGCCAGCAGCAACAGTAGCCCCCTCGGGGAGCTGTTTTTT.

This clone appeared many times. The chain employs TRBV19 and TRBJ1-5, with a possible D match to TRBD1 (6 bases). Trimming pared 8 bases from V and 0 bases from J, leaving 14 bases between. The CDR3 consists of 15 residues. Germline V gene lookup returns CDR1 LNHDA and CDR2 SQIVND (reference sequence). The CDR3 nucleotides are TGTGCCAGTCACACAGGGATGGGTAGCAATCAGCCCCAGCATTTT. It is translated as CASHTGMGSNQPQHF.

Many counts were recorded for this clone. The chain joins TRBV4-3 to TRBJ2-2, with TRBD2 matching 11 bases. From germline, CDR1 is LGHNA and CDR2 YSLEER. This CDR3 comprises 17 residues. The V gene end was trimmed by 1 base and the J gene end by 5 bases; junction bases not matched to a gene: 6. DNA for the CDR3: TGCGCCAGCAGCCAAGTCGTAGCGGGAGGGCCAACCGGGGAGCTGTTTTTT. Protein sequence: CASSQVVAGGPTGELFF.

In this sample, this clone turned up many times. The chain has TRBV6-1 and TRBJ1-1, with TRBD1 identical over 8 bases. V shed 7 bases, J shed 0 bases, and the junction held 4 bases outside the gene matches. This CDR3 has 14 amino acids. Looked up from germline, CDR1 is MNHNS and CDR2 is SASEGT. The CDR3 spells CASTRQGMNTEAFF. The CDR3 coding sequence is TGTGCCAGCACCAGACAGGGGATGAACACTGAAGCTTTCTTT.

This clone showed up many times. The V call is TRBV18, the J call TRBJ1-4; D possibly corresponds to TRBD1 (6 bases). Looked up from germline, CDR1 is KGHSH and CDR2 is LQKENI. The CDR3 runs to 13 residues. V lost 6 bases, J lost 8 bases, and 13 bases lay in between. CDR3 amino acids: CASSLPGTEKLFF. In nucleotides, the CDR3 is TGTGCCAGCTCTCTCCCGGGGACAGAAAAACTGTTTTTT.

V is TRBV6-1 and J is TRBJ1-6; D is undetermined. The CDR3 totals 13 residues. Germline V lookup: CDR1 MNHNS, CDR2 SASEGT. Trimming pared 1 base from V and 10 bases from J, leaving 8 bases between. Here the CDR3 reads CASSEGGLSPLHF. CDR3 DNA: TGTGCCAGCAGTGAAGGCGGGCTGTCACCCCTCCACTTT.

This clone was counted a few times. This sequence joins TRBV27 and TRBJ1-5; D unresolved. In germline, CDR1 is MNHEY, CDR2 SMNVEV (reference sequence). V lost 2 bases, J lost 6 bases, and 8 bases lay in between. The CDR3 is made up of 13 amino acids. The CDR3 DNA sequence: TGTGCCAGCAGTTTAGCTACGTTTCAGCCCCAGCATTTT. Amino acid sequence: CASSLATFQPQHF.

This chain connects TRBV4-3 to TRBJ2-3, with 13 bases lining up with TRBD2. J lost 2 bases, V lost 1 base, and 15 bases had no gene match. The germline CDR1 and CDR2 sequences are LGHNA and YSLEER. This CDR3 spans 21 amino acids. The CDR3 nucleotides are TGCGCCAGCAGCCAAGTCGTGACTAGCGGGAGGTTAGGGGGCCCCACAGATACGCAGTATTTT. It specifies CASSQVVTSGRLGGPTDTQYF.

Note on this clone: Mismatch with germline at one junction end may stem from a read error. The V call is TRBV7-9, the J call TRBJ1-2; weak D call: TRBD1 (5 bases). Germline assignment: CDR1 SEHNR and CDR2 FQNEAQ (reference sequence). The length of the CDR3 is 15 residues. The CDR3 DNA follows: TGTGCCAGCAGCTTAGGGCAGGGAGGGTCCTATGACTACACCTTC. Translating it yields CASSLGQGGSYDYTF.